The rows below give T cell receptor beta chains drawn from one sample of a study of T cell responses to AZD1222 COVID-19 vaccine. This table comes from immunoSEQ multiplex PCR, and its TCRdb copy is limited to in-frame clones, with some not included. The repertoire holds about 150,000 clones, with roughly nine tenths as singletons. The sequences come from peripheral blood, collected on day 0 of MenACWY control vaccination. The source of these receptors is an adult in good health. CDR3s include the opening cysteine and the closing phenylalanine or tryptophan. A D gene is named only where the DNA matches it firmly. Expanded clones are given a class, and other clones once, few, many or no size at all.

J	V	D	size	DNA	CDR3
TRBJ2-2	TRBV5-6	TRBD2	NA	TGTGCCAGCAGCTTGGGGTTGTCGCTAGCGGGAGGACCCGGGGAGCTGTTTTTT	CASSLGLSLAGGPGELFF
TRBJ1-2	TRBV4-1	NA	once	TGCGCCAGCAGCCTGACGGCGGCGGGGAACTATGGCTACACCTTC	CASSLTAAGNYGYTF
TRBJ1-1	TRBV29-1	NA	NA	TGCAGCGGTGGGGAGGTTAGGGAAGCTTTCTTT	CSGGEVREAFF
TRBJ1-3	TRBV27	NA	NA	TGTGCCAGCAGTGGTCCAAACGATCCCGGAAACACCATATATTTT	CASSGPNDPGNTIYF
TRBJ2-1	TRBV5-4	TRBD1	NA	TGTGCCAGCAGCCCAGGGACAGGCCTCTACAATGAGCAGTTCTTC	CASSPGTGLYNEQFF
TRBJ1-4	TRBV15	NA	NA	TGTGCCACCAGCTTGCCGACCCCGAACTCGGAAAAACTGTTTTTT	CATSLPTPNSEKLFF
TRBJ1-1	TRBV15	NA	NA	TGTGCCACCAGCAGAGATTCCAGGCCGGAAGCTTTCTTT	CATSRDSRPEAFF
TRBJ1-2	TRBV5-1	NA	NA	TGCGCCAGCAGCTTGGTTGGCAGGGAGGGCTACACCTTC	CASSLVGREGYTF
TRBJ2-6	TRBV19	NA	NA	TGTGCCAGTAGTATAGATGGGCCGGGGGCCAACGTCCTGACTTTC	CASSIDGPGANVLTF
TRBJ1-2	TRBV15	NA	NA	TGTGCCACCAGCAGAGGAACCGGGACGGAGGGCTACACCTTC	CATSRGTGTEGYTF
TRBJ1-1	TRBV4-2	NA	few	TGTGCCAGCAGCCAAGGTCTTACAGGGAGCACTGAAGCTTTCTTT	CASSQGLTGSTEAFF
TRBJ2-1	TRBV7-2	NA	NA	TGTGCCAGCAGCTTAAACGGGGTCAATGAGCAGTTCTTC	CASSLNGVNEQFF
TRBJ2-3	TRBV5-1	NA	NA	TGCGCCAGCAGCGGGCAGAGCACTGTTTTAGATACGCAGTATTTT	CASSGQSTVLDTQYF
TRBJ2-6	TRBV19	NA	NA	TGTGCCAGTAGTATGGGGGGCTCTGGGGCCAACGTCCTGACTTTC	CASSMGGSGANVLTF
TRBJ2-7	TRBV6-1	TRBD1	few	TGTGCCAGCAGTGCCTCGAGGGGGCCGGGCTCCTACGAGCAGTACTTC	CASSASRGPGSYEQYF
TRBJ1-2	TRBV3-1/TRBV3-2	TRBD1	once	TGTGCCAGCAGCCGACAGGGACGCTATGGCTACACCTTC	CASSRQGRYGYTF
TRBJ1-6	TRBV7-2	NA	once	TGTGCCAGCAGCTCTACCTCTTCACCCCTCCACTTT	CASSSTSSPLHF
TRBJ1-2	TRBV7-2	TRBD1	NA	TGTGCCAGCAGCTTCTCCAAGGGGGCTCATTATGGCTACACCTTC	CASSFSKGAHYGYTF
TRBJ2-5	TRBV24-1	TRBD2	NA	TGTGCCACCAGTGACCTTAGCGGGGGCGTAGGGACCCAGTACTTC	CATSDLSGGVGTQYF
TRBJ2-2	TRBV5-1	NA	few	TGCGCCAGCAGCTTGGCCGATGGGGGAGGCGGGGAGCTGTTTTTT	CASSLADGGGGELFF
TRBJ1-1	TRBV6-2/TRBV6-3	NA	few	TGTGCCAGCAGTTACATTCAGAACACTGAAGCTTTCTTT	CASSYIQNTEAFF
TRBJ1-4	TRBV6-5	TRBD1	NA	TGTGCCAGTAAAGGGACAGGGGGTGAAAAACTGTTTTTT	CASKGTGGEKLFF
TRBJ2-7	TRBV24-1	TRBD1	NA	TGTGCCACCAGTTCCGGGACAGGGGTCTACGAGCAGTACTTC	CATSSGTGVYEQYF
TRBJ2-6	TRBV24-1	NA	NA	TGTGCCACCGGGGCAGGGGGGATTGGGGCCAACGTCCTGACTTTC	CATGAGGIGANVLTF
TRBJ2-1	TRBV12-5	NA	NA	TGTGCTAGTGGTTCGGGCTACAATGAGCAGTTCTTC	CASGSGYNEQFF
TRBJ1-5	TRBV7-9	NA	NA	TGTGCCAGCAGCCGGTCGGCAGGGCTGGGCAATCAGCCCCAGCATTTT	CASSRSAGLGNQPQHF
TRBJ2-5	TRBV15	NA	NA	TGTGCCACCAGCAGGGCTCTCGGGGACCGGGAGACCCAGTACTTC	CATSRALGDRETQYF
TRBJ2-5	TRBV7-3	NA	NA	TGTGCCAGCAGCTTAATGGGCGGGACGACCCAAGAGACCCAGTACTTC	CASSLMGGTTQETQYF
TRBJ1-1	TRBV6-5	NA	NA	TGTGCCAGCGCTGGTTCAGGGGTAAGGACTGAAGCTTTCTTT	CASAGSGVRTEAFF
TRBJ1-1	TRBV27	NA	NA	TGTGCCAGCAGTCATAGACAGGCCGGGGACACTGAAGCTTTCTTT	CASSHRQAGDTEAFF
TRBJ1-1	TRBV7-2	NA	NA	TGTGCCAGCAGCTTTGATCTGATGAACACTGAAGCTTTCTTT	CASSFDLMNTEAFF
TRBJ1-2	TRBV7-2	NA	NA	TGTGCCAGCTGCCAGACACCTACCTCTGGGTATGGCTACACCTTC	CASCQTPTSGYGYTF
TRBJ2-7	TRBV19	NA	few	TGTGCCAGTAGTATATCATCCGGCTTTGCGGACGAGCAGTACTTC	CASSISSGFADEQYF
TRBJ1-2	TRBV6-5	NA	once	TGTGCCAGCAGCGGAGGGGCTAACTATGGCTACACCTTC	CASSGGANYGYTF
TRBJ2-7	TRBV18	NA	once	TGTGCCAGCTCACCTGGGGGGGCTGTTTACGAGCAGTACTTC	CASSPGGAVYEQYF
TRBJ1-5	TRBV19	TRBD1	few	TGTGCCAGTAGTATAGGTCGACAGGGGAGACAGCCCCAGCATTTT	CASSIGRQGRQPQHF
TRBJ2-5	TRBV7-2	NA	once	TGTGCCAGCAGCTCCTTGAGGGAGACCCAGTACTTC	CASSSLRETQYF
TRBJ2-4	TRBV15	TRBD2	NA	TGTGCCACCAGCAGAGATTTGCCTCTTGGGAGGGAAAACATTCAGTACTTC	CATSRDLPLGRENIQYF
TRBJ2-7	TRBV11-3	NA	NA	TGTGCCAGCAGCTTAGGAGAGGAGCCGGACGAGCAGTACTTC	CASSLGEEPDEQYF
TRBJ1-3	TRBV4-2	TRBD1	few	TGTGCCAGCAGCCAAGATCCCGGGACAGTCTCTGGAAACACCATATATTTT	CASSQDPGTVSGNTIYF
TRBJ1-5	TRBV24-1	NA	NA	TGTGCCACCAGCTCGCGGGGGTTCAATCAGCCCCAGCATTTT	CATSSRGFNQPQHF
TRBJ1-6	TRBV28	TRBD1	NA	TGTGCCAGCAGTTTACCCCGGGACAGCCATAATTCACCCCTCCACTTT	CASSLPRDSHNSPLHF
TRBJ1-1	TRBV30	NA	NA	TGTGCCTGGATTCGGAATTTTGCCACTGAAGCTTTCTTT	CAWIRNFATEAFF
TRBJ1-1	TRBV4-1	NA	NA	TGCGCCAGCAGCCAAGATGGGGCTCGGAACACTGAAGCTTTCTTT	CASSQDGARNTEAFF
TRBJ1-3	TRBV7-8	TRBD1	NA	TGTGCCAGCAGCCCCGGGACAGGGGCAGGAAACACCATATATTTT	CASSPGTGAGNTIYF